Shown below are 10 T cell receptor beta chains from a single sample sequenced in a study of CD8 T cells in Susac syndrome. Random hexamers were used to reverse transcribe the RNA input (about 0.45 to 1 ug). TCRdb used MiXCR to reprocess the immunoSEQ multiplex PCR reads, holding one entry per CDR3 protein. The sample includes approximately 190,000 distinct CDR3 sequences, about 93% of them seen just once. Input material: CD4+ T cells from PBMCs. The receptors stem from a human donor in good health.

This clonotype was seen a single time. The V gene is TRBV20-1, the J gene TRBJ1-5; D perhaps matches TRBD1 (5 bases). The CDR3 loop spans 14 amino acids. Trimming shortened V by 3 bases and J by 4 bases, and 13 bases separated the two germline ends. The germline gives CDR1 DFQATT, CDR2 SNEGSKA (reference sequence). This chain's CDR3 is CSASPRDLNQPQHF. For the CDR3, the DNA is TGCAGTGCTAGCCCCCGGGACCTTAATCAGCCCCAGCATTTT.

The chain combines TRBV14 with TRBJ2-7; D might be TRBD2 (5 bases). This CDR3 is 12 amino acids long. Trimming took 5 bases from V and 2 from J, leaving 7 bases between them. Per the germline V gene, CDR1 is SGHDN and CDR2 is FVKESK. CDR3 amino acids: CASSTGAYEQYF. The CDR3 DNA reads TGTGCCAGCAGCACCGGGGCCTACGAGCAGTACTTC. The full variable domain, with the rest looked up from reference TRBV14 and TRBJ2-7, is EAGVTQFPSHSVIEKGQTVTLRCDPISGHDNLYWYRRVMGKEIKFLLHFVKESKQDESGMPNNRFLAERTGGTYSTLKVQPAELEDSGVYFCASSTGAYEQYFGPGTRLTVT.

The rearrangement links TRBV12-3 or TRBV12-4 to TRBJ1-5, with 7 bases lining up with TRBD1. V shed 1 base, J shed 5 bases, and the junction held 5 bases outside the gene matches. The CDR3 is 15 residues long. CDR3 DNA sequence: TGTGCCAGCAGTTTAGAGGGGGCCGGGGATCAGCCCCAGCATTTT. It codes for CASSLEGAGDQPQHF.

This rearrangement joins TRBV9 to TRBJ1-1, with D perhaps TRBD1 (5 bases). V was cut by 0 bases and J by 1 base, with 13 bases left in between. CDR1 SGDLS and CDR2 YYNGEE come from the germline V gene. The CDR3 loop spans 16 amino acids. CDR3 loop: CASSVGTGRKNTEAFF. CDR3 DNA sequence: TGTGCCAGCAGCGTAGGTACAGGTCGGAAGAACACTGAAGCTTTCTTT.

The chain couples TRBV5-8 to TRBJ2-7; D gene ambiguous. CDR3 length equals 11 residues. Germline CDR1 and CDR2: SGHTS and YDEGEE. V was pared by 4 bases and J by 7 bases, with 9 bases between. DNA for the CDR3: TGTGCCAGCAGCGAGGTGGGAGAGCAGTACGTC. It is translated as CASSEVGEQYV.

This clonotype was picked up a small number of times. The chain carries TRBV19 and TRBJ2-2, with 8 bases that match TRBD1. J gave up 0 bases and V 4 bases, and 4 bases lay outside the gene matches. The germline V gene has CDR1 LNHDA and CDR2 SQIVND (reference sequence). The CDR3 length is 16 residues. The CDR3 is CASSRPTGANTGELFF. The CDR3 region has the DNA TGTGCCAGTAGTAGGCCGACAGGGGCGAACACCGGGGAGCTGTTTTTT.

The chain links TRBV18 to TRBJ2-5, with TRBD1 matching over 9 bases. Unmatched junction bases numbered 5, after V lost 2 bases and J lost 4 bases. Germline V gene lookup returns CDR1 KGHSH and CDR2 LQKENI. CDR3 length: 15 residues. CDR3 in DNA: TGTGCCAGCTCACCAAGGACAGGGGACGGAGAGACCCAGTACTTC. Translated: CASSPRTGDGETQYF.

The rearrangement joins TRBV20-1 to TRBJ1-4; D may be TRBD1 (6 bases). The V and J ends lost 4 bases and 8 bases respectively, with 14 bases between them. CDR3 length: 13 residues. The germline gives CDR1 DFQATT, CDR2 SNEGSKA (reference sequence). In DNA form, the CDR3 reads TGCAGTGCTACTCCAGGGGCGAGAGAAAAACTGTTTTTT. It translates to CSATPGAREKLFF.

The chain employs TRBV19 and TRBJ2-6; 8 bases match TRBD1. This CDR3 contains 17 residues. From germline, CDR1 is LNHDA and CDR2 SQIVND (reference sequence). V lost 3 bases and J lost 4; bases outside the gene matches: 8. The CDR3 sequence is CASSIFRGHSGANVLTF. The CDR3 nucleotides read TGTGCCAGTAGTATTTTCAGGGGGCATTCGGGGGCCAACGTCCTGACTTTC.

The chain recombines TRBV6-1 with TRBJ1-2; tentatively, D is TRBD1 (6 bases). Trimming cost V 6 bases and J 7 bases, with 24 bases left between them. This CDR3 spans 16 amino acids. Per the germline V gene, CDR1 is MNHNS and CDR2 is SASEGT. CDR3 amino acids: CASRPFQGPAVLGYTF. The CDR3 region has the DNA TGTGCCAGCAGACCTTTTCAGGGGCCCGCGGTCCTTGGCTACACCTTC.